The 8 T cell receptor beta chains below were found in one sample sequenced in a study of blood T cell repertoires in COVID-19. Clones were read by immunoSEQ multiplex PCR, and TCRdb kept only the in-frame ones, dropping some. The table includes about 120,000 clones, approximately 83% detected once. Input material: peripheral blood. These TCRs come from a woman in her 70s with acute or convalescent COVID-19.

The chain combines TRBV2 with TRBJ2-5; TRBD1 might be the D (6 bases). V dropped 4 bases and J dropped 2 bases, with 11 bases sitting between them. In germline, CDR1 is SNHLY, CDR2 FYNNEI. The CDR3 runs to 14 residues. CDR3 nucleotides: TGTGCCAGCAGTGCGGACAGCGCGCAAGAGACCCAGTACTTC. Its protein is CASSADSAQETQYF.

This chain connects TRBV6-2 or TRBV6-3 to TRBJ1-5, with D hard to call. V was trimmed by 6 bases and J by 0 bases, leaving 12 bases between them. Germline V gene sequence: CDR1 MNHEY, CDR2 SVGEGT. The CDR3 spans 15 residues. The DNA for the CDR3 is TGTGCCAGCAGCTCCCCCGGCGGTAGCAATCAGCCCCAGCATTTT. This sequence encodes CASSSPGGSNQPQHF.

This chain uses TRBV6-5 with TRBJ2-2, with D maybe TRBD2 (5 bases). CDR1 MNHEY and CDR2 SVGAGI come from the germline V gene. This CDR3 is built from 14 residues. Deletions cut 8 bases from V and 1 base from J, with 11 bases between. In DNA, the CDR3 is TGTGCCAGCTTCCGGGGTCAGAACACCGGGGAGCTGTTTTTT. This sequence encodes CASFRGQNTGELFF.

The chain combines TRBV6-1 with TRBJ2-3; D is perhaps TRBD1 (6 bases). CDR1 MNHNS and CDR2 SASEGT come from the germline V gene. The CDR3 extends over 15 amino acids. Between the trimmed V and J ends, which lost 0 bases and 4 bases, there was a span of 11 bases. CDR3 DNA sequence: TGTGCCAGCAGTGAAGCGTCAGGGGTGGCAGATACGCAGTATTTT. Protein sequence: CASSEASGVADTQYF.

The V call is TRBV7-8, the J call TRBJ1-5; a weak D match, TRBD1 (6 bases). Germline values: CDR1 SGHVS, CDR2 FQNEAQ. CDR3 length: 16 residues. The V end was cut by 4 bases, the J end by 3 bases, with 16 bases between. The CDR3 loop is CASSSNAGQPNQPQHF. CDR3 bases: TGTGCCAGCAGCTCAAACGCCGGACAGCCCAATCAGCCCCAGCATTTT.

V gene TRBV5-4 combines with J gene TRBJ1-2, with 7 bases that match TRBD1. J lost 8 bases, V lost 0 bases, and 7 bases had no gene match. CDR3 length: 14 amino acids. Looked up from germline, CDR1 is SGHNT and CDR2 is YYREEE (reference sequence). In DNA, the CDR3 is TGTGCCAGCAGCTTGGACCGGACAGGAGGGGGCTACACCTTC. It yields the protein CASSLDRTGGGYTF.

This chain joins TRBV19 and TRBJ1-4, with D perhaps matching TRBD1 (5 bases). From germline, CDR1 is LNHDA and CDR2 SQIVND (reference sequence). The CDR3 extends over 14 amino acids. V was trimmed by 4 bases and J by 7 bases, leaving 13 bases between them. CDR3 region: CASSTTGAGEKLFF. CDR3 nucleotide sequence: TGTGCCAGTAGTACCACAGGAGCTGGTGAAAAACTGTTTTTT.

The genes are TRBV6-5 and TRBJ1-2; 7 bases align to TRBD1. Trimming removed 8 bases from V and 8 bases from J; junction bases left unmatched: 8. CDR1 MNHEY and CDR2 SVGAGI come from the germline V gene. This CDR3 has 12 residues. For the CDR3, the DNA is TGTGCCAGCTCGAGGGGGCTCAGGGGCTACACCTTC. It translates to CASSRGLRGYTF.